This T cell receptor (beta chain) was identified in a study of cytomegalovirus exposure and HLA in healthy donors. The PCR contained 60 Vbeta and 13 Jbeta primers. Generated by immunoSEQ multiplex PCR, the TCRdb table keeps only in-frame clones and is missing some. The sample shows some 99,000 clones, about two thirds of them seen only once. The study, taken as a whole, reports: The sole available immune exposure information was CMV serostatus. The study put 150 or so TCR beta chains on its list as cytomegalovirus-associated.

Germline CDR1 SGHAT, CDR2 FQDESV (reference sequence). V was pared by 1 base and J by 8 bases, with 14 bases between. This CDR3 contains 14 residues. This clone was seen only a few times. The target antigen is unknown. The receptor's source is a woman in her 70s in good health and CMV-seropositive. This chain links TRBV11-1 with TRBJ1-2; D uncertain. Sequencing input: PBMCs. CDR3 coding DNA: TGTGCCAGCAGCTTAGGTTACGGAGCGCAGGGCTACACCTTC. Its protein is CASSLGYGAQGYTF. Full variable domain (rest looked up from reference TRBV11-1 and TRBJ1-2): EAEVAQSPRYKITEKSQAVAFWCDPISGHATLYWYRQILGQGPELLVQFQDESVVDDSQLPKDRFSAERLKGVDSTLKIQPAELGDSAMYLCASSLGYGAQGYTFGSGTRLTVV.